A selection of T cell receptor beta chains follows, all from one sample in a study of CD8 T cells in ankylosing spondylitis. TCRdb itself ran the 5' RACE reads through MiXCR, one entry per CDR3 protein. The sample records a few hundred thousand distinct CDR3 sequences, 20% to 25% being singletons. The sample consisted of blood, either unsorted or a sorted T cell fraction (not recorded which). The receptors here all came from a male donor with ankylosing spondylitis. The CDR3 runs from the conserved cysteine through the conserved F or W. The D gene is left open where the match is weak. Not every row has a clone size; where given, it reads once, few, many or a size class.

cdr3_nt cdr3_aa clone_size j_call v_call d_call
TGTGCCAGCAGCTTAGTGGGTAAACTCAACACCGGGGAGCTGTTTTTT CASSLVGKLNTGELFF few TRBJ2-2 TRBV7-9 NA
TGTGCCAGCAGTGACCGGGGAGCGGCCTACGAGCAGTACTTC CASSDRGAAYEQYF NA TRBJ2-7 TRBV25-1 NA
TGCAGTGCCGCCTGGGGGAAGCAGTATTTT CSAAWGKQYF NA TRBJ2-3 TRBV20-1 NA
TGCAGTGCTAGACCGACTAGATCAAACTCCTACGAGCAGTACTTC CSARPTRSNSYEQYF many TRBJ2-7 TRBV20-1 NA
TGTGCCAGCAGTTTAATGGGGGCGCGGGATTCACCCCTCCACTTT CASSLMGARDSPLHF NA TRBJ1-6 TRBV27 NA
TGCGCCAGCAGCCTCCGGGACAGCCCATCTTACGAGCAGTACTTC CASSLRDSPSYEQYF NA TRBJ2-7 TRBV4-3 TRBD1
TGCGCCAGCAGCCAACGAGAACTAGCGGCATCCTACAATGAGCAGTTCTTC CASSQRELAASYNEQFF few TRBJ2-1 TRBV4-1 TRBD2
TGTGCCAGCTCACCAGACAGAAGCACAGATACGCAGTATTTT CASSPDRSTDTQYF NA TRBJ2-3 TRBV7-2 NA
TGCGCCAGCAGCTTGCCTTCCTTAGAGTCTATGGCAAATGAGCAGTTCTTC CASSLPSLESMANEQFF NA TRBJ2-1 TRBV5-1 NA
TGTGCCAGCAGCATTCGTAGCGGGAGGCTCACAGATACGCAGTATTTT CASSIRSGRLTDTQYF once TRBJ2-3 TRBV7-2 TRBD2
TGCAGTGCTAGTTTGTCGACTAGCGGGGGTAATGAGCAGTTCTTC CSASLSTSGGNEQFF many TRBJ2-1 TRBV20-1 TRBD2
TGCAGTGCCTCCGGGACTTCCACAGATACGCAGTATTTT CSASGTSTDTQYF few TRBJ2-3 TRBV20-1 NA
TGTGCCACCAGTTCAGCGGGAGGTCCCACGGATACGCAGTATTTT CATSSAGGPTDTQYF few TRBJ2-3 TRBV24-1 TRBD2
TGTGCCAGCAGCTCTACGTCCAGAGCGGGAGTTGAGCAGTTCTTC CASSSTSRAGVEQFF NA TRBJ2-1 TRBV11-1 TRBD2
TGTGCCAGCAGCTTGGTCGGAGCACAAGGGTATGGCTACACCTTC CASSLVGAQGYGYTF NA TRBJ1-2 TRBV5-6 NA
TGTGCCAGCAGTATAGACCGAGCAGGTCCCCAGTATTTT CASSIDRAGPQYF NA TRBJ2-3 TRBV12-3/TRBV12-4 NA
TGTGCCAGCAGTTTATCGAGTCGAGGGGGCACCGGGGAGCTGTTTTTT CASSLSSRGGTGELFF NA TRBJ2-2 TRBV27 NA
TGTGCCAGCAGTTACTTGGGACTAGCAAGGGGAGGGGAGACCCAGTACTTC CASSYLGLARGGETQYF few TRBJ2-5 TRBV6-5 TRBD2
TGCAGTGCCCTTAGCGGGAGGGCCGTCTCGGAGCAGTACTTC CSALSGRAVSEQYF NA TRBJ2-7 TRBV20-1 TRBD2
TGTGCCAGCAGCTTAGACCAGAATACGCAGTATTTT CASSLDQNTQYF NA TRBJ2-3 TRBV7-2 NA
TGTGCCAGCAGCGCTAGGAGCTCCTATAATTCACCCCTCCACTTT CASSARSSYNSPLHF few TRBJ1-6 TRBV14 NA
TGTGCCAGCTCACCAATTATTACGACTGGGGCCAACGTCCTGACTTTC CASSPIITTGANVLTF NA TRBJ2-6 TRBV18 NA
TGTGCCAGCAGTTTTCGCATGGTCCTAGGAGACACAGATACGCAGTATTTT CASSFRMVLGDTDTQYF few TRBJ2-3 TRBV28 NA
TGTGCCAGCAGACCTCCGGGAGTAAACAATGAGCAGTTCTTC CASRPPGVNNEQFF few TRBJ2-1 TRBV6-1 NA
TGTGCCATTCAAGGGGGGGCCGGGGAGCAGTTCTTC CAIQGGAGEQFF NA TRBJ2-1 TRBV28 NA
TGCAGCGCCGGCCGAGGCCCTGAGGACGAGCAGTACTTC CSAGRGPEDEQYF NA TRBJ2-7 TRBV29-1 NA
TGCGCCAGCAGCTATGGACTAGCGGGGTCCTCCTACGAGCAGTACTTC CASSYGLAGSSYEQYF NA TRBJ2-7 TRBV5-1 TRBD2
TGTGCCACCAGCCGACGCCAATGGGACAGGGACGGCTACACCTTC CATSRRQWDRDGYTF few TRBJ1-2 TRBV15 TRBD1
TGCAGTGCTACCCCTAGCGGGAGTTTCCACGAGCAGTACTTC CSATPSGSFHEQYF few TRBJ2-7 TRBV20-1 TRBD2
TGTGCCAGCAGCTTAGGGACGGGAGAGGGGACCCAGTACTTC CASSLGTGEGTQYF NA TRBJ2-5 TRBV7-2 NA
TGCAGTGCTGGACAGGGGACACGGTACGAGCAGTACTTC CSAGQGTRYEQYF NA TRBJ2-7 TRBV20-1 TRBD1
TGTGCCGGGTACGCCGGTCAAGAGACCCAGTACTTC CAGYAGQETQYF NA TRBJ2-5 TRBV30 NA